This T cell receptor beta chain emerged from a study of T cells in Graves' hyperthyroidism and ophthalmopathy (dated by TCRdb to about 2019). For the wider study: Peripheral blood was collected at initial diagnosis, before any treatment. To identify TCR V-J signatures that set the groups apart, the researchers used a discovery cohort of approximately 98 patients, made up of roughly 45 with Graves' ophthalmopathy and 55 to 65 with stable Graves' hyperthyroidism. Prospective prediction of ophthalmopathy was tested in an independent validation cohort of 18 hyperthyroidism patients and 15 to 17 patients who later progressed to ophthalmopathy. The approximately 98 discovery patients were randomly divided into training and test sets at a 7:3 ratio. In addition, the study compared T-cell repertoires in thyroid tissue and in blood from several Graves' hyperthyroidism patients. Once sampling was done, hyperthyroidism patients were given methimazole at a starting dose of 30 mg daily, whereas ophthalmopathy patients were given high-dose intravenous methylprednisolone. The paper describes TCR Vbeta CDR3 sequencing of roughly 130 peripheral blood samples, made up of about 40 ophthalmopathy patients, roughly 80 hyperthyroidism patients and roughly 17 progressor patients.

Many counts were recorded for this clonotype. The specificity of this receptor is unknown. The sample holds no much larger clone one base away, and base qualities are not on file. Graves' hyperthyroidism was defined as stable when no progression to ophthalmopathy occurred over 18 months of follow-up. The hyperthyroidism patients were between 18 and 65 years old and newly diagnosed, with a disease duration of less than 2 months. Exclusion was applied to patients with uncontrolled infections, other autoimmune diseases, pregnancy or lactation. Diagnoses were established on the basis of clinical symptoms, serum thyroxine and TRAb, thyroid ultrasound, and orbital computed tomography. PBMCs were separated from under 12 ml of fresh peripheral blood using Ficoll-Paque density gradient centrifugation. Total RNA was extracted with Trizol reagent, and quality was checked on an Agilent 2100 Bioanalyzer. On the study overall, not on this receptor specifically: In validation, progression to ophthalmopathy was predicted by the model with approximately 67% sensitivity and 72% to 85% specificity, a median of about 6.8 months before onset. In cross-validation, a model built on a 13 V-J signature told ophthalmopathy apart from stable hyperthyroidism with under 90% sensitivity and around 81% specificity, and in testing the same model reached 80%/75%. Most expanded thyroid clonotypes (frequency above 0.001) were also found in blood, which suggests that blood repertoires may mirror thyroid immune responses. No statistical method was used to set the sample size in advance, and investigators knew the group allocation.

Amplification of TCR beta CDR3 regions was carried out from RNA transcripts. A first-round RT-PCR of the TCR CDR3 used the HTBI primer set with the Qiagen OneStep RT-PCR kit. Libraries were constructed in a second round of multiplex PCR, after which size selection and purification were performed. The libraries were sequenced on an Illumina HiSeq2000 using paired-end 100 bp reads. Under the source paper's analysis protocol: SOAPnuke was used to process the raw data, throwing out any read that contained adapters or uncalled bases, had a mean Phred below 15, or lacked an exact constant-primer or identifier match. High-quality paired reads were merged using COPE v1.2.5, and each unique nucleotide sequence was defined as a clonotype. Clonotypes were aligned to IMGT TRBV, TRBD and TRBJ reference segments using MiTCR v1.1. Only V-J combinations with frequency above 0.0001, covering about 99% of repertoires, were analysed. The TCS score was defined as the ratio of F50 (clonal expansion) to E x V (chaos), calculated using BLOSUM62-based TCRdist between CDR3 peptides within each V-J. Welch's t-statistics and random forest reduced 514 V-J features to 10 to 15, which were used in a naive Bayes classifier (R e1071). TCRdb itself trimmed the public reads at Q25 with fastp, ran MiXCR and retained productive beta chains. Records with the same CDR3 protein are collapsed into one entry carrying the most frequent genes and DNA. These V and J calls are TCRdb output, not the study's own analysis. Here the sample has some 550,000 distinct CDR3 sequences; less than 25% occur a single time. The ten largest make up about 30% of the sample.

This TCR came from a man in his late teens or twenties with Graves' hyperthyroidism. Sequencing was done on a sample of blood.

The CDR3 reads as follows: CASSPGLAEQETQYF. The DNA reads TGTGCCAGCAGCCCGGGACTAGCGGAACAAGAGACCCAGTACTTC. The chain couples TRBV13 to TRBJ2-5, and TRBD2 matches 11 of the central bases. According to the germline V gene (reference sequence), CDR1 reads PRHDT and CDR2 reads FYEKMQ. Inclusive of the bounding cysteine and phenylalanine, the CDR3 is 15 residues long. Only CDR3 DNA remains: 45 bases, in frame from the first base. V ends up 5 bases short and J 2 bases short, with an unmatched junction base count of 4.